Presented here are 30 T cell receptor beta chains from one specimen sequenced in a study of blood T cell repertoires in COVID-19. Repertoires were generated with immunoSEQ multiplex PCR, while TCRdb's copy carries only in-frame clones and drops some. This table holds around 56,000 clones, more than 60% found once. What was sequenced was peripheral blood. Every receptor here comes from a woman aged 50 to 60 with active or convalescent COVID-19.

The chain employs TRBV24-1 and TRBJ2-2, with 8 bases matching TRBD1. Per germline, CDR1 KGHDR and CDR2 SFDVKD. V lost 7 bases and J lost 4; bases outside the gene matches: 4. The CDR3 consists of 14 residues. CDR3 in DNA: TGTGCCACCAGGGCAACAGGGGGCACCGGGGAGCTGTTTTTT. It specifies CATRATGGTGELFF.

The chain couples TRBV30 to TRBJ2-1; TRBD1 is a possible D gene (5 bases). V was cut by 0 bases and J by 10 bases, with 10 bases left in between. Per germline, CDR1 GTSNPN and CDR2 SVGIG (reference sequence). This CDR3 contains 12 residues. The CDR3 is CAWSVQVGEQFF. The CDR3 region has the DNA TGTGCCTGGAGTGTACAGGTGGGGGAGCAGTTCTTC.

The chain employs TRBV2 and TRBJ2-7, with D unclear. This CDR3 contains 11 residues. The germline V gene has CDR1 SNHLY and CDR2 FYNNEI. Trimming pared 6 bases from V and 9 bases from J, leaving 12 bases between. The CDR3 reads CASRGLELQYF. The CDR3 nucleotides read TGTGCCAGCAGGGGCCTTGAATTGCAGTACTTC.

This chain uses TRBV28 with TRBJ2-7; 7 bases fit TRBD2. Germline-derived CDR1 and CDR2 are MDHEN and SYDVKM. After removal of 4 bases from V and 2 bases from J, the junction contained 8 bases not matched to a gene. This CDR3 has 15 residues. The CDR3 sequence is CASSSPGGLTYEQYF. The CDR3 bases are TGTGCCAGCAGTTCCCCCGGGGGACTAACCTACGAGCAGTACTTC.

This clone was counted at least ten times. The chain is built from TRBV19 and TRBJ1-5; 7 positions agree with TRBD1. This CDR3 region has 14 residues. Trimming took 3 bases from V and 3 from J; bases not matched to a gene: 2. Germline lookup yields CDR1 LNHDA and CDR2 SQIVND (reference sequence). The DNA of the CDR3 is TGTGCCAGTAGTATCACAGGGGCCAATCAGCCCCAGCATTTT. Amino acid sequence: CASSITGANQPQHF.

The chain employs TRBV6-5 and TRBJ2-5; D is perhaps TRBD2 (6 bases). The CDR3 is 13 residues long. V shed 6 bases and J shed 5 bases, with 13 bases lying between them. Germline CDR1 MNHEY, CDR2 SVGAGI. The CDR3 sequence is CASSRGVGETQYF. As DNA, the CDR3 is TGTGCCAGCAGCCGCGGGGTGGGGGAGACCCAGTACTTC.

The chain carries TRBV27 and TRBJ2-2, with 8 bases that match TRBD1. Germline CDR1 is MNHEY and CDR2 is SMNVEV (reference sequence). V trimming: 5 bases; J trimming: 4 bases; junction bases outside the gene matches: 9. The CDR3 extends over 16 amino acids. The CDR3 protein is CASSHTGGPITGELFF. The CDR3 coding sequence is TGTGCCAGCAGTCATACAGGGGGTCCGATCACCGGGGAGCTGTTTTTT.

V gene TRBV10-3 combines with J gene TRBJ1-6; TRBD1 is a possible D gene (5 bases). This CDR3 is built from 17 residues. The V gene lost 2 bases and the J gene lost 5 bases, with 16 bases spanning the gap. The germline CDR1 and CDR2 sequences are ENHRY and SYGVKD. The CDR3: CAISERVGGIDNSPLHF. The CDR3 region has the DNA TGTGCCATCAGTGAGCGGGTCGGGGGAATAGATAATTCACCCCTCCACTTT.

This rearrangement joins TRBV6-2 or TRBV6-3 to TRBJ1-1, with TRBD1 matching over 8 bases. CDR1 is MNHEY and CDR2 is SVGEGT in the germline V gene. Losses at the gene ends were 5 bases for V and 6 bases for J; bases not matched to a gene: 8. The CDR3 runs to 14 residues. The DNA of the CDR3 is TGTGCCAGCAGTAGACGACAGGGGACGCCTGAAGCTTTCTTT. Its translation is CASSRRQGTPEAFF.

The J gene is TRBJ2-3, the V gene TRBV19, with 7 positions matching TRBD2. CDR1 is LNHDA, CDR2 SQIVND, per germline (reference sequence). The V segment lost 3 bases and the J segment 9 bases; nucleotides outside the gene matches: 15. The CDR3 is 16 residues long. CDR3: CASSIGGRAGRWTQYF. The CDR3 DNA reads TGTGCCAGTAGTATTGGAGGGAGGGCGGGGCGGTGGACGCAGTATTTT. Full variable domain (outside the CDR3, taken from reference TRBV19 and TRBJ2-3): DGGITQSPKYLFRKEGQNVTLSCEQNLNHDAMYWYRQDPGQGLRLIYYSQIVNDFQKGDIAEGYSVSREKKESFPLTVTSAQKNPTAFYLCASSIGGRAGRWTQYFGPGTRLTVL.

The chain recombines TRBV5-6 with TRBJ1-5; 10 bases are a match to TRBD1. The V gene end was trimmed by 0 bases and the J gene end by 3 bases; junction bases not matched to a gene: 3. Germline-derived CDR1 and CDR2 are SGHDT and YYEEEE. The CDR3 spans 16 residues. The CDR3 region is CASSLGQGAYNQPQHF. CDR3 DNA sequence: TGTGCCAGCAGCTTGGGACAGGGGGCCTACAATCAGCCCCAGCATTTT.

This chain links TRBV5-4 with TRBJ2-7, with 10 nucleotides matching TRBD2. J lost 5 bases, V lost 1 base, and 6 bases had no gene match. CDR3 length equals 15 residues. Germline CDR1 reads SGHNT; CDR2 reads YYREEE (reference sequence). CDR3 protein: CASSLWVAGGHEQYF. The DNA for the CDR3 is TGTGCCAGCAGCTTGTGGGTAGCGGGAGGCCACGAGCAGTACTTC.

The chain uses TRBV4-2 and TRBJ1-2; 7 bases match TRBD1. The CDR3 totals 13 residues. Germline V CDR1 and CDR2: LGHNA, YNFKEQ. The V gene end was trimmed by 1 base and the J gene end by 6 bases; junction bases not matched to a gene: 2. The CDR3 nucleotides are TGTGCCAGCAGCCAAGGAGACAGGGATGGCTACACCTTC. Protein: CASSQGDRDGYTF.

This clone was seen a handful of times. The chain links TRBV7-9 to TRBJ1-6; 11 bases are shared with TRBD1. The junction had 6 bases not matched to a gene; V was cut back by 5 bases and J by 9 bases. Germline CDR1 and CDR2: SEHNR and FQNEAQ (reference sequence). The CDR3 contains 15 residues. DNA for the CDR3: TGTGCCAGCAGCCGCATGGGACAGGGGGGTTCACCCCTCCACTTT. The encoded protein is CASSRMGQGGSPLHF.

This clone was observed at least ten times. This sequence joins TRBV4-1 and TRBJ2-5; 12 nucleotides agree with TRBD2. Germline V gene sequence: CDR1 MGHRA, CDR2 YSYEKL. V was clipped by 3 bases and J by 4 bases; unmatched bases: 9. The CDR3 is made up of 17 amino acids. CDR3 nucleotide sequence: TGCGCCAGCAGCCATGTCTCTAGCGGGAGGGCCGGAGAGACCCAGTACTTC. Its protein product is CASSHVSSGRAGETQYF.

The chain is built from TRBV28 and TRBJ2-7, with a tentative D call TRBD2 (7 bases). The germline V and J ends were trimmed by 2 bases and 4 bases, with 24 bases remaining between them. CDR3 length: 18 residues. CDR1 is MDHEN, CDR2 SYDVKM, per germline. Here the CDR3 DNA reads TGTGCCAGCAGTTTACCCCTCCGAGTCGGGGGGCGCGGATACGAGCAGTACTTC. Amino acid sequence: CASSLPLRVGGRGYEQYF. Full variable domain (outside the CDR3, taken from reference TRBV28 and TRBJ2-7): DVKVTQSSRYLVKRTGEKVFLECVQDMDHENMFWYRQDPGLGLRLIYFSYDVKMKEKGDIPEGYSVSREKKERFSLILESASTNQTSMYLCASSLPLRVGGRGYEQYFGPGTRLTVT.

The chain recombines TRBV6-1 with TRBJ2-3, with D perhaps TRBD1 (5 bases). Germline V CDR1 and CDR2: MNHNS, SASEGT. The CDR3 extends over 14 amino acids. V shed 5 bases and J shed 4 bases, with 13 bases lying between them. Here the CDR3 DNA reads TGTGCCAGCAGTTCCACAGGAAGAGCAGATACGCAGTATTTT. As protein: CASSSTGRADTQYF.

The chain couples TRBV7-9 to TRBJ1-1; weak D call: TRBD1 (5 bases). There are 14 residues in the CDR3. Germline V CDR1 and CDR2: SEHNR, FQNEAQ (reference sequence). The germline V and J ends were trimmed by 2 bases and 0 bases, with 7 bases remaining between them. The CDR3 reads CASSLQGLNTEAFF. CDR3 DNA sequence: TGTGCCAGCAGCTTACAGGGTTTGAACACTGAAGCTTTCTTT.

CDR3 DNA: TGTGCCAGCAGTTATTCGGCACAGAGTAAAGAGACCCAGTACTTC. Residues: CASSYSAQSKETQYF. V gene TRBV27 combines with J gene TRBJ2-5; D is unresolved. CDR3 size: 15 residues. The germline V gene has CDR1 MNHEY and CDR2 SMNVEV (reference sequence). Trimming left V 4 bases short and J 3 bases short, with 15 bases between.

In the case of this clone: The same CDR3 is also encoded by other DNA sequences in this sample. This chain uses TRBV9 with TRBJ2-1; D is unresolved. This CDR3 region has 13 residues. The ends were cut back, 1 base at V and 0 bases at J, with 2 bases in the middle. In germline, CDR1 is SGDLS, CDR2 YYNGEE. DNA of the CDR3: TGTGCCAGCAGCGTACTCTCCTACAATGAGCAGTTCTTC. Residues: CASSVLSYNEQFF.

This clone was detected many times. CDR3 amino acids: CASSLGVTGDYNEQFF. CDR3 nucleotides: TGTGCCAGCAGCTTGGGTGTGACAGGGGACTACAATGAGCAGTTCTTC. This chain uses TRBV5-4 with TRBJ2-1; 8 bases are shared with TRBD1. Trimming removed 0 bases from V and 3 bases from J; junction bases left unmatched: 5. The germline V gene has CDR1 SGHNT and CDR2 YYREEE (reference sequence). The CDR3 has 16 residues.

The genes are TRBV12-3 or TRBV12-4 and TRBJ2-3; TRBD2 matches at 11 bases. The CDR3 runs 13 residues. The J segment lost 9 bases and the V segment lost 3 bases, leaving 2 bases of the junction unmatched. The CDR3 nucleotides are TGTGCCAGCAGTTTGGGGACTAGCGGAACGCAGTATTTT. Protein product: CASSLGTSGTQYF.

The chain carries TRBV7-2 and TRBJ1-1; D remains ambiguous. V gave up 1 base and J gave up 0 bases, with 6 bases separating them. This CDR3 spans 14 amino acids. The germline V gene has CDR1 SGHTA and CDR2 FQGNSA. CDR3 bases: TGTGCCAGCAGCTTAGGAGGGTTGAACACTGAAGCTTTCTTT. This sequence encodes CASSLGGLNTEAFF.

In this sample, this clone turned up a few times. This chain uses TRBV27 with TRBJ2-1; maybe TRBD2 (5 bases). Trimming took 3 bases from V and 5 from J, leaving 8 bases between them. The CDR3 runs 13 residues. CDR1 is MNHEY, CDR2 SMNVEV, per germline (reference sequence). CDR3 in amino acids: CASSLRANNEQFF. The CDR3 nucleotides read TGTGCCAGCAGTTTGCGGGCGAACAATGAGCAGTTCTTC.

This clone was observed many times. The chain carries TRBV19 and TRBJ2-1, with TRBD1 matching 8 bases. CDR1 and CDR2 (germline): LNHDA, SQIVND (reference sequence). The junction had 14 bases not matched to a gene; V was cut back by 6 bases and J by 7 bases. The CDR3 loop spans 16 amino acids. Here the CDR3 reads CASSFGNYRGENEQFF. The CDR3 region has the DNA TGTGCCAGTAGCTTCGGAAATTACAGGGGGGAGAATGAGCAGTTCTTC.

This chain links TRBV12-3 or TRBV12-4 with TRBJ2-1; no clear D gene. The CDR3 sequence is 12 residues long. V was trimmed by 1 base and J by 8 bases, leaving 6 bases between them. The chain's CDR3 is CASSLDRDEQFF. In DNA, the CDR3 is TGTGCCAGCAGTTTAGATCGGGATGAGCAGTTCTTC.

The rearrangement uses TRBV14 and TRBJ2-1; possible D gene TRBD1, 5 bases. This CDR3 contains 16 residues. From germline, CDR1 is SGHDN and CDR2 FVKESK. The ends were cut back, 0 bases at V and 7 bases at J, with 16 bases in the middle. The DNA of the CDR3 is TGTGCCAGCAGCCAAGAGCTTAGACCCCAGGGAAATGAGCAGTTCTTC. Amino acid sequence: CASSQELRPQGNEQFF.

The chain links TRBV10-2 to TRBJ2-1, with D possibly matching TRBD1 (5 bases). CDR3 size: 13 residues. V was pared by 4 bases and J by 4 bases, with 8 bases between. Germline V gene data show CDR1 as WSHSY and CDR2 as SAAADI. The CDR3 coding sequence is TGCGCCAGCAGTGCCCAGGGATACAATGAGCAGTTCTTC. This encodes CASSAQGYNEQFF.

The gene calls are TRBV5-1 and TRBJ2-7, with 11 bases matching TRBD1. This CDR3 is 15 amino acids long. Trimming at V came to 4 bases and at J to 6 bases, leaving 9 bases not matched to a gene. Germline assignment: CDR1 SGHRS and CDR2 YFSETQ. This chain's CDR3 is CASSTRDRGDGEQYF. In DNA, the CDR3 is TGCGCCAGCAGCACGAGGGACAGGGGGGATGGCGAGCAGTACTTC.

The chain employs TRBV19 and TRBJ1-1; D is possibly TRBD1 (5 bases). The length of the CDR3 is 13 residues. The V gene lost 10 bases and the J gene lost 0 bases, with 12 bases spanning the gap. Germline CDR1 reads LNHDA; CDR2 reads SQIVND (reference sequence). Here the CDR3 reads CATHRQLNTEAFF. For the CDR3, the DNA is TGTGCCACTCATAGACAGTTGAACACTGAAGCTTTCTTT.